The source of this TCR beta chain is a study of T cell responses to AZD1222 COVID-19 vaccine. Trimming removed 4 bases at V and 2 bases at J, with 11 bases between. The CDR3 loop spans 14 amino acids. CDR1 and CDR2 (germline): SGHVS, FQNEAQ. Here immunoSEQ multiplex PCR was the method, and the copy in TCRdb shows in-frame clones only, minus some. The top ten hold over 1.5% of the sample, which has some 180,000 clones, 92% seen once. The chain joins TRBV7-8 to TRBJ1-1; tentative D call: TRBD1 (6 bases). This sample comprised peripheral blood, obtained on day 0 of AZD1222 vaccination. This clonotype originated in an adult in good health. The DNA for the CDR3 is TGTGCCAGCAGCTCCCAGACAGGCAACACTGAAGCTTTCTTT. This codes for CASSSQTGNTEAFF. The full variable domain, with the rest looked up from reference TRBV7-8 and TRBJ1-1, is GAGVSQSPRYKVAKRGQDVALRCDPISGHVSLFWYQQALGQGPEFLTYFQNEAQLDKSGLPSDRFFAERPEGSVSTLKIQRTQQEDSAVYLCASSSQTGNTEAFFGQGTRLTVV.